The T cell receptor (beta chain) described here comes from a study of human T cells and chemical hapten exposure (dated by TCRdb to the early 2020s). Background on the whole study: For sensitization, 2% DPC in acetone was applied to a 2 cm by 2 cm area of upper inner arm skin. Libraries were pooled for sequencing, and per-sample TCR yields varied mainly because of small differences in library volumes within the pool. Patch tests used Finn chambers with 0.01% DPC on the upper back, scored after 6 days by International Contact Dermatitis Research Group standards. Alopecia areata with under or over 50% scalp involvement, alopecia totalis and alopecia universalis were represented in the patient cohort, which was mostly female. Blood was sampled from patients pre-sensitization (week 0) and at 2, 6 and about 24 weeks after DPC sensitization. Patients additionally received weekly therapeutic DPC doses to the scalp throughout the roughly 26-week study period. Blood for TCR sequencing was provided by twenty-nine alopecia patients at one to four time points (pre-sensitization, 2, 6 and 24 weeks). This study followed changes in the peripheral blood TCR repertoire in vivo during primary and secondary sensitization of alopecia patients to the hapten diphenylcyclopropenone (DPC).

The sample's time point label, decoded: pre-sensitization, week 0. The treatment or condition label, as the study defines it: therapeutic diphenylcyclopropenone sensitization with weekly scalp DPC. At every patch-test visit, the blood draw took place before the patch test was put on. Patients were considered eligible if aged 18 to 70, diagnosed with alopecia and deemed suitable for DPC therapy, and patients were excluded if pregnant. Total RNA was extracted from unfractionated whole blood that had been collected in Tempus Blood RNA tubes. The research as a whole found: DPC sensitization did not change the number of TCRs with a frequency above 1 in 1000, and there was no evidence of changes in global repertoire structure. Patch test score correlated positively with the number of PT1 expanded TCRs, reaching significance at thresholds 8, 16 and 32 but not at 4. Repeated subsampling changed both the strength of the expansion versus patch-test correlation and the threshold at which the correlation became significant. Compared with pre-sensitization or healthy control sets, expanded TCRs formed significantly more large CDR3 similarity clusters, which is consistent with antigen-driven responses. Because every patient had alopecia, a presumed autoimmune disease, the patients' immune response might differ from that of healthy individuals.

The method was RACE. The sequencer was a NextSeq 500. Library preparation attached unique molecular identifiers to individual cDNA molecules for quantitative, reproducible TCR counting. Both TCR alpha and TCR beta chains were sequenced from each blood RNA sample. The source study handled its data this way. The median number of TCRs per sample was approximately 93,000, ranging from roughly 23,224 to 690,600. The Decombinator software suite was used to annotate the V, J and CDR3 of the TCR reads. For PS versus PT1 abundance plots, all samples were subsampled to the same number of TCRs (28,000). Expanded TCRs were defined as absent before sensitization and observed at least eight times at the 2-week time point. Clones were called with MiXCR by TCRdb after fastp trimmed the public reads at Q25, and only in-frame beta chains were retained. Duplicate CDR3 protein sequences are folded into a single record with the most common DNA and genes. Clone size and V and J calls follow TCRdb, not the original study. The sample data list 300,000 to 450,000 distinct CDR3 sequences, and roughly 6% of these were observed just once. The ten largest clones capture around 8.8% of the sample.

The CDR3 spans 16 residues, from the cysteine through the phenylalanine. Only CDR3 DNA remains: 48 bases, in frame from the first base. Concerning this clonotype: Which antigen it targets is not known. The junction and the germline gene differ at one end; a read error may be behind it.

The specimen comprised whole blood, sampled in connection with sensitization to the hapten diphenylcyclopropenone (DPC). This chain joins TRBV12-3 or TRBV12-4 to TRBJ1-4; matching of 6 bases hints at TRBD1 as the D gene. This TCR was recovered from a woman younger than 30 with alopecia areata. Some clones in this sample may be carry-over from other donors' samples. The CDR3 protein is CASSFWEGTTNEKLLF. The DNA sequence is as follows: TGTGCCAGCAGTTTTTGGGAGGGGACAACTAATGAAAAACTGCTTTTT.